These T cell receptor beta chains were read from a single sample in a study of blood T cell repertoires in COVID-19. TCRdb's table, derived via immunoSEQ multiplex PCR, lists solely in-frame clones and lacks some. The sample includes 45,000 to 55,000 clones, around 68% seen only once; the top ten take about 8.8%. Input material: peripheral blood. The receptors stem from a woman in her 70s with acute or convalescent COVID-19. Each CDR3 is given without its conserved first and last residue. Clone size is not always given. Where it is, it says once, few, many or a class for expanded clones.

clone_size j_call v_call cdr3_aa
NA TRBJ2-1 TRBV28 ASRGHGALGEQF
NA TRBJ2-5 TRBV6-2/TRBV6-3 ASSLILQETQY
NA TRBJ2-7 TRBV5-1 ASSFGPETGSYEQY
once TRBJ2-2 TRBV19 ASSTQGGNTGELF
NA TRBJ1-6 TRBV5-4 ASRPGQGGTNSPLH
NA TRBJ2-1 TRBV19 ASSIAGGGYNEQF
many TRBJ2-5 TRBV7-9 ASSLAGAETQY
NA TRBJ2-2 TRBV9 ASSYRDSVTGELF
once TRBJ2-6 TRBV30 AFTGGKEENVLT
NA TRBJ2-1 TRBV5-1 ASSLGVRGLNEQF
NA TRBJ2-2 TRBV2 ASSIYGATGELF